This T cell receptor beta chain is from a study of T cell responses to AZD1222 COVID-19 vaccine. On this clone: Sequence at one end of the junction differs from germline and may be a read error.

The CDR3 sequence is 18 residues long. Germline lookup yields CDR1 MGHRA and CDR2 YSYEKL. TCRdb keeps only in-frame clones here, not all; method: immunoSEQ multiplex PCR. The sample has 100,000 to 150,000 clones, 85% to 90% seen once; the top ten hold about 4.1%. This chain uses TRBV4-1 with TRBJ1-4; TRBD1 matches at 9 bases. This receptor was taken from an adult in good health. The material was peripheral blood, obtained on day 0 of AZD1222 vaccination. CDR3 DNA: TGCGCCAGCAGCCAAGATCCGGGACAGGGATTATTAATGGGAAAAACTGTTTTT. Translation: CASSQDPGQGLLMGKTVF.